The rows below give T cell receptor beta chains drawn from one sample of a study of T cell responses to AZD1222 COVID-19 vaccine. Some clones are missing from TCRdb's copy, which holds only in-frame ones; the method was immunoSEQ multiplex PCR. The table includes about 91,000 clones, roughly 92% detected once. The sequences come from peripheral blood, collected 28 days after the second AZD1222 dose. The receptors were sampled from an adult who received the AZD1222 COVID-19 vaccine. Each CDR3 is given with its conserved first and last residue. D genes are given only for firm matches. The size of a clone is reported for some rows only, either as once, few or many, or as a class for expanded clones.

cdr3_length clone_size j_call d_call v_call cdr3_aa cdr3_nt
15 - TRBJ2-1 TRBD2 TRBV7-7 CASSFSGGTYNEQFF TGTGCCAGCAGCTTTAGCGGGGGGACCTACAATGAGCAGTTCTTC
13 - TRBJ1-5 - TRBV7-9 CASSSGGHQPQHF TGTGCCAGCAGCTCTGGGGGGCATCAGCCCCAGCATTTT
16 - TRBJ2-1 - TRBV18 CASSPPQGGSYNEQFF TGTGCCAGCTCACCACCGCAGGGGGGCTCCTACAATGAGCAGTTCTTC
16 - TRBJ1-2 - TRBV7-2 CASSPRRTPNNYGYTF TGTGCCAGCAGCCCGAGGAGGACCCCGAACAACTATGGCTACACCTTC
15 - TRBJ2-2 - TRBV5-1 CASSLVPTNTGELFF TGCGCCAGCAGCTTGGTCCCGACGAACACCGGGGAGCTGTTTTTT
15 - TRBJ2-1 - TRBV6-4 CASSEGLLSYNEQFF TGTGCCAGCAGTGAGGGACTGCTCTCCTACAATGAGCAGTTCTTC
17 once TRBJ1-3 - TRBV5-1 CASSLEGWGSSGNTIYF TGCGCCAGCAGCTTGGAAGGTTGGGGGAGCTCTGGAAACACCATATATTTT
17 - TRBJ1-4 - TRBV5-4 CASSFVRQTATNEKLFF TGTGCCAGCAGCTTTGTGAGACAGACTGCAACTAATGAAAAACTGTTTTTT
15 - TRBJ2-7 - TRBV25-1 CASSDARERVYEQYF TGTGCCAGCAGTGATGCCCGGGAGCGAGTGTACGAGCAGTACTTC
14 - TRBJ1-3 - TRBV4-3 CASSQDYSGNTIYF TGCGCCAGCAGCCAAGATTACTCTGGAAACACCATATATTTT
15 - TRBJ1-2 - TRBV3-1/TRBV3-2 CASSQGTGFSYGYTF TGTGCCAGCAGCCAAGGGACGGGATTTAGTTATGGCTACACCTTC
15 - TRBJ1-5 - TRBV30 CAWSDGGLSNQPQHF TGTGCCTGGAGTGACGGGGGGTTGAGCAATCAGCCCCAGCATTTT
12 - TRBJ1-6 - TRBV4-1 CASSQGLSPLHF TGCGCCAGCAGCCAAGGACTCTCACCCCTCCACTTT
18 - TRBJ2-7 - TRBV21-1 CASSKAIRLAGGRNEQYF TGTGCCAGCAGCAAAGCGATCAGGCTAGCGGGGGGTAGGAACGAGCAGTACTTC
17 - TRBJ1-2 - TRBV30 CAWSVGPSRGPAHGYTF TGTGCCTGGAGTGTCGGTCCATCTCGGGGTCCTGCGCATGGCTACACCTTC
14 - TRBJ2-3 - TRBV6-2/TRBV6-3 CASSYSLGAGTQYF TGTGCCAGCAGTTACTCGCTCGGCGCCGGTACGCAGTATTTT
14 - TRBJ1-1 - TRBV5-1 CASSPPGGYTEAFF TGCGCCAGCAGCCCCCCCGGTGGGTATACTGAAGCTTTCTTT
14 once TRBJ1-4 - TRBV6-5 CASSNREANEKLFF TGTGCCAGCAGTAACCGGGAGGCTAATGAAAAACTGTTTTTT
16 once TRBJ2-2 TRBD2 TRBV5-5 CASSGTGLANTGELFF TGTGCCAGCAGCGGTACGGGACTAGCGAACACCGGGGAGCTGTTTTTT
17 - TRBJ2-3 TRBD2 TRBV28 CASRSGGLAGGTDTQYF TGTGCCAGCCGTTCGGGCGGACTAGCGGGAGGGACAGATACGCAGTATTTT
17 - TRBJ1-6 - TRBV5-1 CASSLGGGLALDSPLHF TGCGCCAGCAGCTTGGGCGGGGGTTTGGCCTTGGATTCACCCCTCCACTTT
21 - TRBJ1-2 TRBD1 TRBV5-1 CASTRSSGSRDRGARPYGYTF TGCGCCAGCACCCGGAGCTCTGGTTCTAGGGACAGGGGGGCGCGTCCCTATGGCTACACCTTC
14 - TRBJ2-5 - TRBV18 CASSPPSPEETQYF TGTGCCAGCTCACCACCCAGCCCGGAAGAGACCCAGTACTTC
16 - TRBJ2-7 - TRBV3-1/TRBV3-2 CASSPRVAGRSYEQYF TGTGCCAGCAGCCCCAGGGTGGCGGGGCGGTCCTACGAGCAGTACTTC
15 - TRBJ2-2 - TRBV4-3 CASSQGSTSSGELFF TGCGCCAGCAGCCAAGGTTCTACATCGTCCGGGGAGCTGTTTTTT
16 - TRBJ2-5 TRBD1 TRBV10-2 CASSESKQGVQETQYF TGCGCCAGCAGTGAGTCCAAACAGGGGGTTCAAGAGACCCAGTACTTC
16 - TRBJ2-7 TRBD1 TRBV6-1 CASSEALGQGVNEQYF TGTGCCAGCAGTGAAGCGCTGGGACAGGGGGTCAACGAGCAGTACTTC
13 - TRBJ2-3 - TRBV6-5 CASNRGNTDTQYF TGTGCCAGCAACCGGGGGAACACAGATACGCAGTATTTT
16 - TRBJ2-3 TRBD2 TRBV6-6 CASRTRGGTLTDTQYF TGTGCCAGCAGGACCCGGGGGGGGACCCTCACAGATACGCAGTATTTT
21 once TRBJ2-6 - TRBV21-1 CASSKAVLAGDPTSGANVLTF TGTGCCAGCAGCAAAGCGGTGCTAGCGGGGGATCCCACCTCTGGGGCCAACGTCCTGACTTTC
14 - TRBJ1-1 TRBD1 TRBV7-2 CASSLSPQGVSAFF TGTGCCAGCAGCTTAAGTCCCCAGGGGGTTTCAGCTTTCTTT
14 - TRBJ1-1 TRBD1 TRBV18 CASSQDRANTEAFF TGTGCCAGCTCACAGGACAGGGCGAACACTGAAGCTTTCTTT
15 - TRBJ1-2 - TRBV15 CATSRLHEEIDGYTF TGTGCCACCAGCAGACTCCATGAAGAGATTGATGGCTACACCTTC
15 few TRBJ1-1 - TRBV6-1 CASSDGPLRDTEAFF TGTGCCAGCAGTGACGGACCCCTTCGGGACACTGAAGCTTTCTTT
13 - TRBJ1-4 - TRBV6-6 CASSYRDSEKLFF TGTGCCAGCAGTTACCGCGACAGTGAAAAACTGTTTTTT
15 - TRBJ1-6 - TRBV5-1 CASSPRGAEHIPLHF TGCGCCAGCAGCCCCCGCGGAGCGGAGCATATCCCCCTCCACTTT
19 - TRBJ1-5 - TRBV3-1/TRBV3-2 CASSQPRGRGLLSNQPQHF TGTGCCAGCAGCCAACCCCGCGGCAGGGGACTGCTTAGCAATCAGCCCCAGCATTTT
15 - TRBJ1-3 - TRBV10-1 CASSVSPLSGNTIYF TGCGCCAGCAGTGTCTCCCCGCTCTCTGGAAACACCATATATTTT
15 - TRBJ1-3 - TRBV18 CASSPDGYSGNTIYF TGTGCCAGCTCACCCGACGGGTACTCTGGAAACACCATATATTTT
13 - TRBJ1-1 - TRBV11-3 CASSWTRNTEAFF TGTGCCAGCAGCTGGACCAGGAACACTGAAGCTTTCTTT
15 once TRBJ1-2 - TRBV19 CASSIRPGAGYGYTF TGTGCCAGTAGTATACGGCCGGGGGCAGGGTATGGCTACACCTTC
16 - TRBJ1-2 - TRBV18 CASSPDITEDRAGYTF TGTGCCAGCTCACCAGATATAACCGAGGACCGGGCTGGCTACACCTTC
19 - TRBJ1-4 TRBD1 TRBV19 CASSILGTGVPGTNEKLFF TGTGCCAGTAGTATACTCGGGACAGGGGTCCCTGGGACTAATGAAAAACTGTTTTTT
19 - TRBJ1-1 - TRBV6-2/TRBV6-3 CASSYETTGPRRLNTEAFF TGTGCCAGCAGTTATGAGACGACGGGGCCTCGTCGGTTGAACACTGAAGCTTTCTTT
13 - TRBJ1-6 - TRBV18 CASSPIGNSPLHF TGTGCCAGTTCACCAATCGGTAATTCACCCCTCCACTTT
17 - TRBJ2-1 - TRBV7-6 CASSLVGPQSPYNEQFF TGTGCCAGCAGCTTAGTAGGGCCGCAGTCTCCCTACAATGAGCAGTTCTTC
15 - TRBJ2-3 - TRBV6-2/TRBV6-3 CASSQKRGGTDTQYF TGTGCCAGCAGTCAAAAAAGGGGTGGCACAGATACGCAGTATTTT
16 - TRBJ1-2 - TRBV5-6 CASSLWNEGSIWEYTF TGTGCCAGCAGCTTGTGGAACGAGGGGAGTATATGGGAATACACCTTC
15 once TRBJ2-1 TRBD2 TRBV7-6 CASSPLGGGTFEQFF TGTGCCAGCAGCCCGCTTGGCGGGGGTACCTTTGAGCAGTTCTTC
14 - TRBJ1-2 TRBD1 TRBV7-9 CASSISGTGVGYTF TGTGCCAGCAGCATTAGCGGGACAGGGGTTGGCTACACCTTC
13 few TRBJ2-3 - TRBV29-1 CSAVLKNTDTQYF TGCAGCGCCGTACTGAAAAACACAGATACGCAGTATTTT
12 - TRBJ1-4 TRBD1 TRBV7-9 CASSLFGTGLFF TGTGCCAGCAGCTTATTCGGGACAGGCCTGTTTTTT
15 - TRBJ2-4 TRBD2 TRBV6-6 CATCSGGLAKNIQYF TGTGCCACCTGTAGCGGGGGGCTAGCCAAAAACATTCAGTACTTC
14 - TRBJ2-5 - TRBV5-4 CATQFDTGRETQYF TGTGCCACCCAGTTCGACACAGGTCGAGAGACCCAGTACTTC